The entry below gives a single T cell receptor beta chain sequence along with its context. This specimen belongs to a study of T cells after yellow fever vaccination. Per the germline V gene, CDR1 is SEHNR and CDR2 is FQNEAQ (reference sequence). The ends were cut back, 5 bases at V and 4 bases at J, with 22 bases in the middle. The CDR3 extends over 17 amino acids. TCRdb re-analysed the 5' RACE reads in MiXCR, keeping a single row per CDR3 protein. The sample comprises about 580,000 distinct CDR3 sequences, about a sixth of which are singletons, and around 15% rests with the top ten. The sequenced sample was PBMCs, obtained roughly 5 days after the first yellow fever vaccination. The source of this sequence is a man between 18 and 35 years old who received the YFV17D yellow fever vaccine. The rearrangement uses TRBV7-9 and TRBJ2-3; weak D call: TRBD1 (5 bases). In nucleotides, the CDR3 is TGTGCCAGCAGCCTAGGGGTCACGGAACTGGGCGCAGATACGCAGTATTTT. Its translation: CASSLGVTELGADTQYF.